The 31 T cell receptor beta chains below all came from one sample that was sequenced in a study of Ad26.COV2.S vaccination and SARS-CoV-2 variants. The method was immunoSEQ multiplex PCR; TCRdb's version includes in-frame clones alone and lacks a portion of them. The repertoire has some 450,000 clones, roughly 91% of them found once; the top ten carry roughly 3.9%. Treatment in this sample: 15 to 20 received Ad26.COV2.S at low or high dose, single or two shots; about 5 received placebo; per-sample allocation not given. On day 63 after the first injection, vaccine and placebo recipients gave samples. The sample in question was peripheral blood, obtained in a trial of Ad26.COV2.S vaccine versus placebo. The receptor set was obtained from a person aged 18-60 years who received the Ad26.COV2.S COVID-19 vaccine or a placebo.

CDR3 sequence (DNA): TGTGCCAGCAGCGAGACAGGGACCCCCTACGAGCAGTACTTC. This codes for CASSETGTPYEQYF. The chain employs TRBV9 and TRBJ2-7, with 7 bases lining up with TRBD1. CDR1 is SGDLS, CDR2 YYNGEE, per germline. Losses at the gene ends were 3 bases for V and 2 bases for J; bases not matched to a gene: 5. This CDR3 has 14 residues.

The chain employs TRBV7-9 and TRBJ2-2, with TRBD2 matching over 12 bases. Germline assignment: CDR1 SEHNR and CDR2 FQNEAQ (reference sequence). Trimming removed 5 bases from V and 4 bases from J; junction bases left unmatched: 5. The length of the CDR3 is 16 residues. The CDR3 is CASSPLAGGLTGELFF. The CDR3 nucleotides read TGTGCCAGCAGCCCCCTAGCGGGAGGGCTCACCGGGGAGCTGTTTTTT. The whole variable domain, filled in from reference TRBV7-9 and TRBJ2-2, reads DTGVSQNPRHKITKRGQNVTFRCDPISEHNRLYWYRQTLGQGPEFLTYFQNEAQLEKSRLLSDRFSAERPKGSFSTLEIQRTEQGDSAMYLCASSPLAGGLTGELFFGEGSRLTVL.

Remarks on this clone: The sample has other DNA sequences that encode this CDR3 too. The CDR3 sequence: CATSDLAGSTDTQYF. CDR3 coding DNA: TGTGCCACCAGTGATTTAGCCGGGAGCACAGATACGCAGTATTTT. The chain joins TRBV24-1 to TRBJ2-3; D not resolved. This CDR3 spans 15 amino acids. Germline loops: CDR1 KGHDR, CDR2 SFDVKD. Deletions cut 1 base from V and 0 bases from J, with 7 bases between.

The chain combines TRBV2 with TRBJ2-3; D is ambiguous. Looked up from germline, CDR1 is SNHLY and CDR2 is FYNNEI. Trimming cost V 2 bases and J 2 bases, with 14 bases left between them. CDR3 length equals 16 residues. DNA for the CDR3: TGTGCCAGCAGTGAAAATAGGGCCCTGACCACAGATACGCAGTATTTT. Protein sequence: CASSENRALTTDTQYF.

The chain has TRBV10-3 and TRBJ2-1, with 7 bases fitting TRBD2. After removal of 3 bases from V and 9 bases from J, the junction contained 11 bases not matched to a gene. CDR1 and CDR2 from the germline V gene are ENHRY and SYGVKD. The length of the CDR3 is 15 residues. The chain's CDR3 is CAISDGERDIVEQFF. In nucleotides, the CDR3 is TGTGCCATCAGTGACGGAGAGCGGGATATAGTTGAGCAGTTCTTC.

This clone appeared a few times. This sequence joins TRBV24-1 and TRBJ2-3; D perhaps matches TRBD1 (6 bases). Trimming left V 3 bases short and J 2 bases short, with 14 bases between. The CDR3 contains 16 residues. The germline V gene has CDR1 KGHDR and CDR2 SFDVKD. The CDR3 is CATSDGSQGTTDTQYF. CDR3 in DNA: TGTGCCACCAGTGATGGTAGCCAGGGGACCACAGATACGCAGTATTTT.

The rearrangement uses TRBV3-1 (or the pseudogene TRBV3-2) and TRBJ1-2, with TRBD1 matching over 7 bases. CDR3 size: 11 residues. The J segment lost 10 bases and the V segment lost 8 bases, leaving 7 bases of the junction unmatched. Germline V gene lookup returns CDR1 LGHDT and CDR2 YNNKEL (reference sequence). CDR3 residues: CASGQEVNYTF. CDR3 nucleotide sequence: TGTGCCAGCGGACAGGAGGTGAACTACACCTTC.

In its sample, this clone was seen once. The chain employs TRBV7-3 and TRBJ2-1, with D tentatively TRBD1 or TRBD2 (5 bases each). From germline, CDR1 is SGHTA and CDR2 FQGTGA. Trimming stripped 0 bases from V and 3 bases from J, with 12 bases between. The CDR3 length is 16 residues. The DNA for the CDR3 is TGTGCCAGCAGCTTAACTGGGGGAGCGGTCTACAATGAGCAGTTCTTC. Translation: CASSLTGGAVYNEQFF.

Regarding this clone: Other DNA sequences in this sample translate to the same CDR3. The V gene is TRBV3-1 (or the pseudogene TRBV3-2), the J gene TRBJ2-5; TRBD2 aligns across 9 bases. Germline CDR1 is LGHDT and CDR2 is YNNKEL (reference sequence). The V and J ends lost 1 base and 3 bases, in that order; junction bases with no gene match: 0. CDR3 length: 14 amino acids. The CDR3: CASSQGLAEETQYF. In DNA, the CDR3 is TGTGCCAGCAGCCAAGGACTAGCGGAAGAGACCCAGTACTTC.

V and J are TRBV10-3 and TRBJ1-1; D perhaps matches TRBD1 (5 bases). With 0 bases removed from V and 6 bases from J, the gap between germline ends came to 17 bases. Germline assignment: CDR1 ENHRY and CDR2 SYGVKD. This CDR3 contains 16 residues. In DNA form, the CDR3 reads TGTGCCATCAGTGAGTCCCTGGGGCATCTTGACGCTGAAGCTTTCTTT. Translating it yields CAISESLGHLDAEAFF.

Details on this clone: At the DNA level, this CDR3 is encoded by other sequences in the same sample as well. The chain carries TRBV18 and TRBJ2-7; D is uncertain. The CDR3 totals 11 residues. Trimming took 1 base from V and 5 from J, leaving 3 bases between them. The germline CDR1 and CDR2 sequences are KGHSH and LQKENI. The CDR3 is CASSPRDEQYF. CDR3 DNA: TGTGCCAGCTCACCACGTGACGAGCAGTACTTC.

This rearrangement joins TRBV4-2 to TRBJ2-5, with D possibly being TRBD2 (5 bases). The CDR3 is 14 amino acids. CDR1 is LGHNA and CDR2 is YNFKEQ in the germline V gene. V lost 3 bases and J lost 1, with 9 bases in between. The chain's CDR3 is CASSHGVGQETQYF. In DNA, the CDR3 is TGTGCCAGCAGCCACGGGGTAGGCCAAGAGACCCAGTACTTC.

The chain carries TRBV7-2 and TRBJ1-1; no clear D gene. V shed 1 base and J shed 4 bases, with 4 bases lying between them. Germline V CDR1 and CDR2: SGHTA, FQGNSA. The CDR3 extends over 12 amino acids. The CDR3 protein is CASSLVATEAFF. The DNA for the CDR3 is TGTGCCAGCAGCTTAGTAGCCACTGAAGCTTTCTTT.

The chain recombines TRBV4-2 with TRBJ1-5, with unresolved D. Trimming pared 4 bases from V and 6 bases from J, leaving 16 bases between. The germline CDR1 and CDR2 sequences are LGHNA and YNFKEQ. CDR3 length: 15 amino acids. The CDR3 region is CASSRERAGSQPQHF. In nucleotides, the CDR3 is TGTGCCAGCAGCCGAGAGAGGGCGGGGAGTCAGCCCCAGCATTTT.

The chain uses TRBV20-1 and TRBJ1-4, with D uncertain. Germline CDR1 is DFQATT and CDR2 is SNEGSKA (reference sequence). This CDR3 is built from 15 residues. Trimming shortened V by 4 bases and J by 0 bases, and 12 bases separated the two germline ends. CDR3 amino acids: CSAIELGATNEKLFF. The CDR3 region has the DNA TGCAGTGCTATTGAACTAGGAGCAACTAATGAAAAACTGTTTTTT.

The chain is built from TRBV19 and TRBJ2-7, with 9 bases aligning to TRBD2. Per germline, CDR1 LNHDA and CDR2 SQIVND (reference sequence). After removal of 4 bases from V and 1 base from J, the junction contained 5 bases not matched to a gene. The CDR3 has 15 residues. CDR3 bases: TGTGCCAGTAGTACGAGACTAGCGGTGTCCTACGAGCAGTACTTC. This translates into CASSTRLAVSYEQYF.

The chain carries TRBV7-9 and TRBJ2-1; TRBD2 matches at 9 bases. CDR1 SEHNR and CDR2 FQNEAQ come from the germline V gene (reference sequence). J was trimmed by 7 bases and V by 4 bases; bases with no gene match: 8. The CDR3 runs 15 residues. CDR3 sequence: CASSSLSGSVNEQFF. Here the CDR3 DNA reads TGTGCCAGCAGCTCCCTTAGCGGGAGTGTAAATGAGCAGTTCTTC.

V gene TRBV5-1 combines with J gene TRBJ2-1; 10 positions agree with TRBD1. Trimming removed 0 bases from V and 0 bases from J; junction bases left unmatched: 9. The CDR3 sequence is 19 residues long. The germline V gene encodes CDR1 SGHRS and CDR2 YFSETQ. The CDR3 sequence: CASSLARDRGGPSYNEQFF. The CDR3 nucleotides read TGCGCCAGCAGCTTGGCCCGGGACAGGGGAGGTCCCTCCTACAATGAGCAGTTCTTC. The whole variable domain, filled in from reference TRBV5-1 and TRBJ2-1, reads KAGVTQTPRYLIKTRGQQVTLSCSPISGHRSVSWYQQTPGQGLQFLFEYFSETQRNKGNFPGRFSGRQFSNSRSEMNVSTLELGDSALYLCASSLARDRGGPSYNEQFFGPGTRLTVL.

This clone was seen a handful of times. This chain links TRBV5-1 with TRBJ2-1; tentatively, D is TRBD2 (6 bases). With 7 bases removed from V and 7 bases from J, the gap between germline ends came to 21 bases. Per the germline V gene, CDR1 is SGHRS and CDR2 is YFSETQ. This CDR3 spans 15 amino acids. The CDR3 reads CASGAQVAAGNEQFF. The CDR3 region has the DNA TGCGCCAGCGGAGCCCAGGTAGCGGCGGGGAATGAGCAGTTCTTC. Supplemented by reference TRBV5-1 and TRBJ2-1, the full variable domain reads KAGVTQTPRYLIKTRGQQVTLSCSPISGHRSVSWYQQTPGQGLQFLFEYFSETQRNKGNFPGRFSGRQFSNSRSEMNVSTLELGDSALYLCASGAQVAAGNEQFFGPGTRLTVL.

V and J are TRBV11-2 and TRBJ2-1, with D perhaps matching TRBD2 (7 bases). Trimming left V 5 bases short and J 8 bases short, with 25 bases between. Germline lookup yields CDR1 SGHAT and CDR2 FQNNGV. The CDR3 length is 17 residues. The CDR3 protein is CASSEGGTPRWSDEQFF. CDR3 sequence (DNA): TGTGCCAGCAGCGAGGGGGGGACCCCCCGGTGGAGTGATGAGCAGTTCTTC.

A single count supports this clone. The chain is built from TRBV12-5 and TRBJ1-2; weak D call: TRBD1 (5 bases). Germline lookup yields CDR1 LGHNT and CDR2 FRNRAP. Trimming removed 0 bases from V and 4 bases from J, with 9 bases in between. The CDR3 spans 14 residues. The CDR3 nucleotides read TGTGCTAGTGGTTTGGTAGGAGGGACCTATGGCTACACCTTC. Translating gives CASGLVGGTYGYTF.

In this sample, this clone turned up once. The CDR3 reads CASSILAASSYNEQFF. The DNA of the CDR3 is TGTGCCAGCAGCATACTAGCCGCAAGCTCCTACAATGAGCAGTTCTTC. The V and J genes are TRBV28 and TRBJ2-1; D possibly corresponds to TRBD2 (6 bases). The germline CDR1 and CDR2 sequences are MDHEN and SYDVKM. The CDR3 has 16 amino acids. The V end lost 6 bases, the J end lost 0 bases, and 15 bases lay between the germline ends.

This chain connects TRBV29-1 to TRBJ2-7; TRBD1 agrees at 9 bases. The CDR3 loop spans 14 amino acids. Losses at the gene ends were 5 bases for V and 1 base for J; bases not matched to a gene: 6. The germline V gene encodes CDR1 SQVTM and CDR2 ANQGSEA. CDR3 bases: TGCAGCGTTCAGGGGACAGGGATTTCCTACGAGCAGTACTTC. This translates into CSVQGTGISYEQYF.

CDR3 in amino acids: CASSLSGVDTGELFF. Here the CDR3 DNA reads TGTGCCAGCAGTTTATCGGGAGTTGACACCGGGGAGCTGTTTTTT. The V call is TRBV27, the J call TRBJ2-2; possibly TRBD2 for D (5 bases). The length of the CDR3 is 15 residues. Germline V gene data show CDR1 as MNHEY and CDR2 as SMNVEV (reference sequence). With 0 bases removed from V and 3 bases from J, the gap between germline ends came to 8 bases.

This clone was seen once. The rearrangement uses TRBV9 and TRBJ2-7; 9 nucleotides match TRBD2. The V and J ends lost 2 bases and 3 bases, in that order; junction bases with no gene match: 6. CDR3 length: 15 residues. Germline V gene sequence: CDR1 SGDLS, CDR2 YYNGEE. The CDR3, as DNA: TGTGCCAGCAGCGTGGCCGGGACTAGCTTCTACGAGCAGTACTTC. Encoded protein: CASSVAGTSFYEQYF. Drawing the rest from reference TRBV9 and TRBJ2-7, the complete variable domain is DSGVTQTPKHLITATGQRVTLRCSPRSGDLSVYWYQQSLDQGLQFLIQYYNGEERAKGNILERFSAQQFPDLHSELNLSSLELGDSALYFCASSVAGTSFYEQYFGPGTRLTVT.

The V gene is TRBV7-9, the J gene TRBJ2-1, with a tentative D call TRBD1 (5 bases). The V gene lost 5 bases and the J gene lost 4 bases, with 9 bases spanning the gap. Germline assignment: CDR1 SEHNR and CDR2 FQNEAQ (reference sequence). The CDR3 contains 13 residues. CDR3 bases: TGTGCCAGCAGCAACCGACAGTACAATGAGCAGTTCTTC. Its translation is CASSNRQYNEQFF.

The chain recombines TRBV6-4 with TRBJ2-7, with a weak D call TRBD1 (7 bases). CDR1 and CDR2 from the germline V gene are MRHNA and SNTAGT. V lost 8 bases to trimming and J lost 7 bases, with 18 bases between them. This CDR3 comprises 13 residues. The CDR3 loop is CASLQAGGTEQYF. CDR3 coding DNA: TGTGCCAGCCTGCAGGCAGGGGGGACTGAGCAGTACTTC.

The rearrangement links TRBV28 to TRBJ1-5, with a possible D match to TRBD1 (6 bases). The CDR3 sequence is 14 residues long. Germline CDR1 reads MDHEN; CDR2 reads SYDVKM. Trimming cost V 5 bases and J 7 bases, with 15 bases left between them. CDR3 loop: CASSGGGPRQPQHF. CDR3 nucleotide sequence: TGTGCCAGCAGTGGCGGGGGCCCAAGGCAGCCCCAGCATTTT.

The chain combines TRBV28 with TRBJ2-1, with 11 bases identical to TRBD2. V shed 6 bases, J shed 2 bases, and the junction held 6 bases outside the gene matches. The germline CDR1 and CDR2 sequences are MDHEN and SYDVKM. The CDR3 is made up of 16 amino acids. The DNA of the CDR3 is TGTGCCAGCAGCAAGACTAGCGGGACCCCCTACAATGAGCAGTTCTTC. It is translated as CASSKTSGTPYNEQFF.

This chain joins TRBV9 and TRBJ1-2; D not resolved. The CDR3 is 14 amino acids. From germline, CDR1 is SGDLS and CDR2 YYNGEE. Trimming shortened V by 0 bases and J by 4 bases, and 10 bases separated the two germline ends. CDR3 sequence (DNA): TGTGCCAGCAGCGTAGGGGGAGGGTCCTATGGCTACACCTTC. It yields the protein CASSVGGGSYGYTF.

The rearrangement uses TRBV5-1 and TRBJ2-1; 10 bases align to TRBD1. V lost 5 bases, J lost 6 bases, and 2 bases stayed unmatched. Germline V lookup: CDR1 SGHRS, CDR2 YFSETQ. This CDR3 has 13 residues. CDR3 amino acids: CASSRTGGNEQFF. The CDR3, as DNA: TGCGCCAGCAGTCGGACAGGGGGCAATGAGCAGTTCTTC.